Reported below is one T cell receptor beta chain. Its target is unknown. This may be a read error, as it is one base from a much larger clone. The authors prepared the TCRbeta library with unique molecular identifiers. TCRdb reprocessed the PCR reads via MiXCR and lists one record per CDR3 protein. The sample holds about 460,000 distinct CDR3 sequences, over 9.5% seen once. The sample originates from a study of T-cell reconstitution after alpha-beta-depleted transplantation in children. Study findings and constraints: Surviving recipient cells, namely T cells and thymic progenitors, were the source of high day-60 TCRbeta diversity in some patients. Reports say that about two months after transplant, the alpha-beta T cells came out of several hundred graft clones that had expanded. When one year had passed after transplant, most T-cell counts and diversity came from newly produced T cells.

Germline V CDR1 and CDR2: DFQATT, SNEGSKA (reference sequence). The V end was cut by 1 base, the J end by 7 bases, with 16 bases between. This CDR3 region has 14 residues. The sequence was obtained from a child between 2 and 9 years old with inherited bone marrow failure, due to receive a stem cell transplant. The specimen comprised PBMCs, sampled before TCRalphabeta/CD19-depleted stem cell transplant. The chain recombines TRBV20-1 with TRBJ1-2; tentatively, D is TRBD1 (5 bases). The DNA for the CDR3 is TGCAGTGCTAGAGTAGGGGAGACCCACTTTGGCTACACCTTC. Translated: CSARVGETHFGYTF.